Included here is one T cell receptor (beta chain) sequence, with context. The antigen is not known. DNA was extracted from roughly 0.93-9.6 million thawed cryopreserved PBMC. These data come from a study of long-term antiretroviral therapy in people with HIV. Notes on the study in general: Controls showed broader CDR3 length ranges than did the HIV repertoires.

At the survey level, the v3.0 immunoSEQ assay was run. Sequencing was directed toward 40,000-50,000 T-cell genomes in each sample. Assay used: immunoSEQ multiplex PCR; TCRdb lists only in-frame clones, some missing. The data show about 16,000 clones, 88% seen once. Sample: unsorted PBMCs, taken 6.9 years after starting antiretroviral therapy. This sequence originates from a man between 45 and 60 years old with HIV.

The CDR3 loop is CASSLAGNEQYF. The CDR3 DNA is TGCGCCAGCAGCTTGGCTGGGAACGAGCAGTACTTC. The J gene is TRBJ2-7, the V gene TRBV5-1; D is unresolved. Germline CDR1 and CDR2: SGHRS and YFSETQ. V was pared by 0 bases and J by 5 bases, with 6 bases between. This CDR3 region has 12 residues.